What follows are 14 T cell receptor beta chains derived from one specimen sequenced in a study of blood T cell repertoires in COVID-19. Data came from immunoSEQ multiplex PCR; TCRdb stores just in-frame clones and leaves some out. Of tens of thousands of clones listed, over 70% are singletons. Sequencing was performed on peripheral blood. These receptors were obtained from a woman between 50 and 59 years old with active or convalescent COVID-19.

The rearrangement uses TRBV7-9 and TRBJ1-4; D is uncertain. CDR3 length equals 18 residues. CDR1 SEHNR and CDR2 FQNEAQ come from the germline V gene (reference sequence). V dropped 5 bases and J dropped 0 bases, with 19 bases sitting between them. CDR3 nucleotide sequence: TGTGCCAGCAGCCTAGAATTCCGTTACACTACAACTAATGAAAAACTGTTTTTT. Protein sequence: CASSLEFRYTTTNEKLFF.

The chain links TRBV4-2 to TRBJ2-3, with 9 nucleotides matching TRBD1. This CDR3 is 17 amino acids long. V lost 1 base and J lost 4; bases outside the gene matches: 9. Germline-derived CDR1 and CDR2 are LGHNA and YNFKEQ. In DNA form, the CDR3 reads TGTGCCAGCAGCCAAGTTGGGACAGGGATTTGGGCAGATACGCAGTATTTT. It specifies CASSQVGTGIWADTQYF.

In this sample, this clone turned up once. The chain joins TRBV27 to TRBJ2-7; TRBD2 matches at 10 bases. V trimming: 4 bases; J trimming: 2 bases; junction bases outside the gene matches: 14. The CDR3 covers 18 residues. The germline gives CDR1 MNHEY, CDR2 SMNVEV (reference sequence). The CDR3: CASSSWTSGRDLTYEQYF. The CDR3 nucleotides read TGTGCCAGCAGTTCCTGGACTAGCGGTAGGGACTTGACCTACGAGCAGTACTTC.

This clone was counted once. This chain joins TRBV9 and TRBJ2-5; tentatively, D is TRBD2 (6 bases). The germline CDR1 and CDR2 sequences are SGDLS and YYNGEE. This CDR3 is built from 14 residues. The germline V and J ends were trimmed by 3 bases and 2 bases, with 11 bases remaining between them. The CDR3 is CASSGPGVQETQYF. The CDR3 DNA reads as TGTGCCAGCAGCGGACCGGGAGTGCAAGAGACCCAGTACTTC.

The chain recombines TRBV3-1 (or the pseudogene TRBV3-2) with TRBJ1-3; 7 bases line up with TRBD1. CDR3 length: 15 residues. Germline CDR1 and CDR2: LGHDT and YNNKEL (reference sequence). J gave up 4 bases and V 3 bases, and 6 bases lay outside the gene matches. This chain's CDR3 is CASSHYRDSGNTIYF. The CDR3 DNA sequence: TGTGCCAGCAGCCATTACCGGGACAGCGGAAACACCATATATTTT.

DNA for the CDR3: TGTGCCAGCAGTTTCCCGAGACAGGGAGGTAACAATGAGCAGTTCTTC. Translating it yields CASSFPRQGGNNEQFF. The rearrangement joins TRBV28 to TRBJ2-1; D perhaps matches TRBD1 (7 bases). Trimming stripped 3 bases from V and 5 bases from J, with 17 bases between. CDR3 length: 16 amino acids. Germline V gene sequence: CDR1 MDHEN, CDR2 SYDVKM.

The chain is built from TRBV6-5 and TRBJ2-3, with TRBD1 matching 9 bases. The germline V gene encodes CDR1 MNHEY and CDR2 SVGAGI. The CDR3 runs to 15 residues. J lost 4 bases, V lost 6 bases, and 8 bases had no gene match. The CDR3 sequence: CASRAGTGFSDTQYF. CDR3 coding DNA: TGTGCCAGCAGGGCCGGGACAGGGTTTTCAGATACGCAGTATTTT.

The genes are TRBV3-1 (or the pseudogene TRBV3-2) and TRBJ2-5, with 7 bases that match TRBD2. With V trimmed by 1 base and J by 5 bases, 10 bases remained unmatched. CDR1 is LGHDT, CDR2 YNNKEL, per germline (reference sequence). The CDR3 totals 16 residues. The CDR3 here is CASSQGSASGPETQYF. DNA of the CDR3: TGTGCCAGCAGCCAAGGATCGGCTAGCGGCCCGGAGACCCAGTACTTC.

For this clone: Other DNA sequences in this specimen translate into the identical CDR3. The chain links TRBV29-1 to TRBJ1-2; D is perhaps TRBD1 (6 bases). Germline CDR1 is SQVTM and CDR2 is ANQGSEA. The CDR3 is 11 residues long. Trimming removed 3 bases at V and 8 bases at J, with 10 bases between. The CDR3 protein is CSVEAGVGYTF. CDR3 nucleotides: TGCAGCGTTGAGGCAGGGGTGGGCTACACCTTC. Full variable domain (outside the CDR3, taken from reference TRBV29-1 and TRBJ1-2): SAVISQKPSRDICQRGTSLTIQCQVDSQVTMMFWYRQQPGQSLTLIATANQGSEATYESGFVIDKFPISRPNLTFSTLTVSNMSPEDSSIYLCSVEAGVGYTFGSGTRLTVV.

The gene calls are TRBV5-1 and TRBJ1-3, with 8 bases matching TRBD1. In germline, CDR1 is SGHRS, CDR2 YFSETQ. CDR3 size: 15 residues. V lost 2 bases, J lost 0 bases, and 1 base stayed unmatched. The CDR3 region has the DNA TGCGCCAGCAGCTTCGGACAGGGCTCTGGAAACACCATATATTTT. Encoded protein: CASSFGQGSGNTIYF.

The J gene is TRBJ2-3, the V gene TRBV6-2 or TRBV6-3, with 7 bases aligning to TRBD1. CDR1 and CDR2 from the germline V gene are MNHEY and SVGEGT. The CDR3 is 15 amino acids. Trimming at V came to 4 bases and at J to 2 bases, leaving 6 bases not matched to a gene. The CDR3 DNA is TGTGCCAGCAGTTGGCAGGGGGACCCCACAGATACGCAGTATTTT. Protein sequence: CASSWQGDPTDTQYF.

The table lists this clone with many counts. The chain has TRBV7-2 and TRBJ1-2, with 10 bases aligning to TRBD1. V shed 4 bases and J 6 bases; nucleotides not matched to a gene: 8. The length of the CDR3 is 15 residues. Germline lookup yields CDR1 SGHTA and CDR2 FQGNSA. The CDR3 DNA follows: TGTGCCAGCAGCTCTCGGACAGGGGGGGCGGATGGCTACACCTTC. As protein: CASSSRTGGADGYTF.

Here the CDR3 reads CSVEAGAGGYEQYF. In DNA, the CDR3 is TGCAGCGTTGAGGCAGGGGCAGGGGGCTACGAGCAGTACTTC. The chain employs TRBV29-1 and TRBJ2-7, with 7 bases that match TRBD1. The V gene's germline CDR1 is SQVTM and CDR2 ANQGSEA. The CDR3 loop spans 14 amino acids. Losses at the gene ends were 3 bases for V and 3 bases for J; bases not matched to a gene: 8.

J is TRBJ2-3 and V is TRBV12-1; the table's D call TRBD2 went unverified against the DNA. TRBV12-1 is flagged as a pseudogene. CDR3 length equals 15 residues. DNA for the CDR3: TGTGCCAGCAGCATGATCAGCGGGGCCATAGATACGCAGTATTTT. Translating it yields CASSMISGAIDTQYF.